The 32 T cell receptor beta chains given below trace back to one sample, sequenced in a study of blood T cell repertoires in COVID-19. TCRdb keeps only in-frame clones here, not all; method: immunoSEQ multiplex PCR. This table holds 360,000 or so clones, less than 90% found once. The sequencing sample was made of PBMCs or T cells enriched from blood (not recorded which). These receptor sequences come from a woman aged 25 to 45 who had recovered from COVID-19.

This chain joins TRBV21-1 and TRBJ2-7; whether TRBD2, the table's D call, matches the DNA was not checked. TRBV21-1 is a pseudogene locus. This CDR3 contains 17 residues. Written as DNA, the CDR3 is TGTGCCCGCCTCTTAGCCGGGATAGTTAGGATTTCCCACGAGCAGTACTTC. Amino acids: CARLLAGIVRISHEQYF.

This clone was seen just once. The J gene is TRBJ2-7, the V gene TRBV7-9; D not certain. V was clipped by 1 base and J by 3 bases, with 16 bases between them. This CDR3 spans 16 amino acids. The germline V gene has CDR1 SEHNR and CDR2 FQNEAQ (reference sequence). The CDR3 DNA reads TGTGCCAGCAGCTTAGTCCGTGGCGGAGATAACTACGAGCAGTACTTC. The encoded protein is CASSLVRGGDNYEQYF.

The rearrangement uses TRBV11-1 and TRBJ2-3; 9 bases fit TRBD1. This CDR3 has 15 amino acids. Unmatched junction bases numbered 4, after V lost 5 bases and J lost 1 base. The germline V gene has CDR1 SGHAT and CDR2 FQDESV (reference sequence). DNA of the CDR3: TGTGCCAGCAGCGTACAGGGGGCAGGCACAGATACGCAGTATTTT. Translation: CASSVQGAGTDTQYF.

This clone occurred once. The chain employs TRBV7-2 and TRBJ2-5; 11 positions match TRBD1. V lost 3 bases to trimming and J lost 5 bases; unmatched junction nucleotides: 8. This CDR3 is 16 amino acids long. Germline values: CDR1 SGHTA, CDR2 FQGNSA. CDR3 DNA: TGTGCCAGCAGCTTCACCGGGACAGGGGGGAGGGAGACCCAGTACTTC. Translated: CASSFTGTGGRETQYF.

The rearrangement joins TRBV18 to TRBJ2-4; D is unresolved. The CDR3 runs 14 residues. In germline, CDR1 is KGHSH, CDR2 LQKENI. The ends were cut back, 2 bases at V and 4 bases at J, with 9 bases in the middle. The CDR3 DNA sequence: TGTGCCAGCTCACCAGTGTCAGATAAAAACATTCAGTACTTC. This codes for CASSPVSDKNIQYF.

The V and J genes are TRBV7-9 and TRBJ1-2; 8 bases are shared with TRBD1. V lost 2 bases and J lost 6; bases outside the gene matches: 8. The CDR3 runs 15 residues. CDR1 SEHNR and CDR2 FQNEAQ come from the germline V gene (reference sequence). The CDR3 is CASSLQGAQRDGYTF. The CDR3 DNA sequence: TGTGCCAGCAGCTTACAGGGGGCCCAAAGGGATGGCTACACCTTC. The variable domain in full, completed from reference TRBV7-9 and TRBJ1-2, reads DTGVSQNPRHKITKRGQNVTFRCDPISEHNRLYWYRQTLGQGPEFLTYFQNEAQLEKSRLLSDRFSAERPKGSFSTLEIQRTEQGDSAMYLCASSLQGAQRDGYTFGSGTRLTVV.

The chain joins TRBV28 to TRBJ2-2; 8 nucleotides match TRBD1. Germline CDR1 and CDR2: MDHEN and SYDVKM. The CDR3 totals 16 residues. V was pared by 6 bases and J by 0 bases, with 6 bases of the junction left unmatched. Here the CDR3 DNA reads TGTGCCAGCAGGCCAATACAGGGGGCGAACACCGGGGAGCTGTTTTTT. The encoded protein is CASRPIQGANTGELFF.

V gene TRBV19 combines with J gene TRBJ1-1, with TRBD1 identical over 8 bases. The CDR3 consists of 15 residues. The V and J ends lost 7 bases and 1 base, in that order; junction bases with no gene match: 8. Germline-derived CDR1 and CDR2 are LNHDA and SQIVND (reference sequence). The CDR3 nucleotides are TGTGCCAGTAAACCACAGGGGGTAACGAACACTGAAGCTTTCTTT. This codes for CASKPQGVTNTEAFF.

The rearrangement uses TRBV7-9 and TRBJ2-5; TRBD2 matches 7 bases. The CDR3 extends over 16 amino acids. With 1 base clipped from V and 5 bases from J, the junction kept 10 bases outside the gene matches. Germline-derived CDR1 and CDR2 are SEHNR and FQNEAQ (reference sequence). This chain's CDR3 is CASSLGTLAVRETQYF. The CDR3 DNA follows: TGTGCCAGCAGCTTAGGCACCCTAGCGGTGAGGGAGACCCAGTACTTC. Based on the CDR3 plus reference TRBV7-9 and TRBJ2-5, the full variable domain is DTGVSQNPRHKITKRGQNVTFRCDPISEHNRLYWYRQTLGQGPEFLTYFQNEAQLEKSRLLSDRFSAERPKGSFSTLEIQRTEQGDSAMYLCASSLGTLAVRETQYFGPGTRLLVL.

V usage is TRBV15 and J usage is TRBJ1-1; D is unclear. Trimming removed 6 bases at V and 5 bases at J, with 10 bases between. Germline CDR1 LNHNV, CDR2 YYDKDF (reference sequence). The CDR3 totals 12 residues. The CDR3 loop reads CATSVGRTEAFF. The CDR3 DNA is TGTGCCACCAGTGTCGGGAGAACTGAAGCTTTCTTT. Using reference TRBV15 and TRBJ1-1 for the parts outside the CDR3, the full variable domain is DAMVIQNPRYQVTQFGKPVTLSCSQTLNHNVMYWYQQKSSQAPKLLFHYYDKDFNNEADTPDNFQSRRPNTSFCFLDIRSPGLGDTAMYLCATSVGRTEAFFGQGTRLTVV.

This clone was counted a single time. This sequence joins TRBV6-5 and TRBJ1-2, with unresolved D. Between the trimmed V and J ends, which lost 7 bases and 9 bases, there was a span of 15 bases. The CDR3 runs 12 residues. The germline gives CDR1 MNHEY, CDR2 SVGAGI. The CDR3 loop reads CASTHGGMSYTF. As DNA, the CDR3 is TGTGCCAGCACCCACGGAGGGATGAGCTACACCTTC.

The chain carries TRBV4-2 and TRBJ1-4; perhaps TRBD1 as D (5 bases). Germline CDR1 reads LGHNA; CDR2 reads YNFKEQ. The CDR3 length is 15 residues. The germline V and J ends were trimmed by 4 bases and 5 bases, with 14 bases remaining between them. The CDR3 coding sequence is TGTGCCAGCAGCCTTGGGGGACTGGGGAATGAAAAACTGTTTTTT. This codes for CASSLGGLGNEKLFF.

The rearrangement uses TRBV30 and TRBJ2-3, with 8 bases identical to TRBD2. This CDR3 spans 13 amino acids. Trimming at V came to 3 bases and at J to 3 bases, leaving 2 bases not matched to a gene. The germline gives CDR1 GTSNPN, CDR2 SVGIG (reference sequence). CDR3 sequence (DNA): TGTGCCTGGAGCGGGGGGGCAACAGATACGCAGTATTTT. This encodes CAWSGGATDTQYF.

The chain links TRBV5-1 to TRBJ1-6; the D gene is possibly TRBD1 (6 bases). Germline V gives CDR1 SGHRS, CDR2 YFSETQ. This CDR3 contains 14 residues. The V gene lost 2 bases and the J gene lost 4 bases, with 7 bases spanning the gap. CDR3 sequence: CASSLGQYNSPLHF. The CDR3 bases are TGCGCCAGCAGCTTAGGACAGTATAATTCACCCCTCCACTTT.

V usage is TRBV19 and J usage is TRBJ2-3; D call uncertain. The CDR3 loop spans 14 amino acids. Germline lookup yields CDR1 LNHDA and CDR2 SQIVND (reference sequence). Trimming took 6 bases from V and 5 from J, leaving 15 bases between them. The CDR3 DNA reads as TGTGCCAGTAGCACTTCGCAGCCGGGAGATACGCAGTATTTT. It specifies CASSTSQPGDTQYF.

The chain is built from TRBV5-4 and TRBJ2-1, with 9 bases aligning to TRBD2. CDR1 is SGHNT and CDR2 is YYREEE in the germline V gene (reference sequence). This CDR3 is built from 16 residues. The J segment lost 1 base and the V segment lost 4 bases, leaving 6 bases of the junction unmatched. The CDR3 coding sequence is TGTGCCAGCAGCCCTAGCGGGATACTGTCCTACAATGAGCAGTTCTTC. Amino acid sequence: CASSPSGILSYNEQFF.

The chain carries TRBV11-2 and TRBJ1-2, with 9 positions matching TRBD1. The CDR3 covers 14 residues. V was pared by 3 bases and J by 2 bases, with 1 base of the junction left unmatched. CDR1 and CDR2 (germline): SGHAT, FQNNGV. Here the CDR3 DNA reads TGTGCCAGCAGCTTGGGGACAGGGAACTATGGCTACACCTTC. Translated: CASSLGTGNYGYTF.

V and J are TRBV4-1 and TRBJ2-1; 10 positions agree with TRBD2. CDR3 length: 16 amino acids. Germline V gives CDR1 MGHRA, CDR2 YSYEKL. Trimming removed 2 bases from V and 7 bases from J; junction bases left unmatched: 8. CDR3 nucleotide sequence: TGCGCCAGCAGCCAATTTCCTAGCGGGAGTTTTAATGAGCAGTTCTTC. It codes for CASSQFPSGSFNEQFF.

The chain uses TRBV6-5 and TRBJ1-1, with a weak D call TRBD1 (5 bases). Germline assignment: CDR1 MNHEY and CDR2 SVGAGI. The CDR3 extends over 12 amino acids. Trimming removed 7 bases from V and 7 bases from J, with 13 bases in between. The CDR3 loop reads CASINQGGEAFF. The CDR3 DNA reads as TGTGCCAGCATCAACCAGGGAGGTGAAGCTTTCTTT.

Concerning this clone itself: Distinct nucleotide sequences in the sample also encode this CDR3. The rearrangement uses TRBV28 and TRBJ2-2, with D perhaps TRBD1 (5 bases). The CDR3 is 16 residues long. Deletions cut 1 base from V and 0 bases from J, with 9 bases between. Germline CDR1 and CDR2: MDHEN and SYDVKM. The CDR3 nucleotides are TGTGCCAGCAGTTTATTTTCAGGGACGAACACCGGGGAGCTGTTTTTT. Protein product: CASSLFSGTNTGELFF.

This chain's CDR3 is CASSQDGPYTF. CDR3 nucleotide sequence: TGTGCCAGCAGCCAAGATGGCCCGTACACCTTC. This chain connects TRBV3-1 (or the pseudogene TRBV3-2) to TRBJ1-2, with unresolved D. This CDR3 is 11 amino acids long. V was clipped by 0 bases and J by 11 bases, with 7 bases between them. CDR1 and CDR2 from the germline V gene are LGHDT and YNNKEL (reference sequence).

This sequence joins TRBV28 and TRBJ1-6, with 7 bases aligning to TRBD1. Germline V gene lookup returns CDR1 MDHEN and CDR2 SYDVKM. J lost 0 bases, V lost 5 bases, and 13 bases had no gene match. This CDR3 contains 19 residues. The CDR3 reads CASSPGTEVLSSYNSPLHF. CDR3 in DNA: TGTGCCAGCAGTCCGGGGACAGAGGTTCTTAGCTCCTATAATTCACCCCTCCACTTT.

The V call is TRBV3-1 (or the pseudogene TRBV3-2), the J call TRBJ2-7; D might be TRBD1 (5 bases). Germline V CDR1 and CDR2: LGHDT, YNNKEL (reference sequence). The CDR3 totals 14 residues. Trimming left V 0 bases short and J 2 bases short, with 8 bases between. This CDR3 is CASSQDVRAYEQYF. The CDR3 DNA sequence: TGTGCCAGCAGCCAAGATGTCAGGGCCTACGAGCAGTACTTC.

This clone was picked up a small number of times. The rearrangement uses TRBV7-9 and TRBJ1-2, with 11 nucleotides matching TRBD1. The CDR3 sequence is 15 residues long. CDR1 SEHNR and CDR2 FQNEAQ come from the germline V gene (reference sequence). After removal of 3 bases from V and 8 bases from J, the junction contained 8 bases not matched to a gene. The CDR3: CASSFGGQGARGYTF. CDR3 DNA: TGTGCCAGCAGCTTTGGAGGACAGGGGGCGAGGGGCTACACCTTC.

The genes are TRBV18 and TRBJ1-1, with D possibly matching TRBD1 (6 bases). Per the germline V gene, CDR1 is KGHSH and CDR2 is LQKENI. The CDR3 runs to 16 residues. Between the trimmed V and J ends, which lost 6 bases and 4 bases, there was a span of 21 bases. CDR3 sequence (DNA): TGTGCCAGCTCCCGGGAGGGAACAGGGTCGGGCACTGAAGCTTTCTTT. It is translated as CASSREGTGSGTEAFF.

This clone was found once. The genes are TRBV14 and TRBJ1-2; possibly TRBD1 for D (6 bases). The ends were cut back, 0 bases at V and 4 bases at J, with 15 bases in the middle. The V gene's germline CDR1 is SGHDN and CDR2 FVKESK. There are 16 residues in the CDR3. CDR3 coding DNA: TGTGCCAGCAGCCAAGATCTGGTAGAACAGGGCTATGGCTACACCTTC. Protein: CASSQDLVEQGYGYTF.

The chain joins TRBV7-3 to TRBJ2-5; D is perhaps TRBD1 (6 bases). The germline V gene has CDR1 SGHTA and CDR2 FQGTGA. The V end was cut by 1 base, the J end by 1 base, with 10 bases between. The CDR3 is made up of 15 amino acids. CDR3 sequence reads: CASSLIRGGQETQYF. The CDR3, as DNA: TGTGCCAGCAGCTTAATAAGAGGGGGCCAAGAGACCCAGTACTTC.

The V call is TRBV2, the J call TRBJ2-5; 7 bases agree with TRBD1. This CDR3 region has 14 residues. Per the germline V gene, CDR1 is SNHLY and CDR2 is FYNNEI. The ends lost 5 bases at V and 3 bases at J; junction bases unmatched: 6. CDR3 sequence: CASSPRTGEETQYF. DNA for the CDR3: TGTGCCAGCAGTCCGAGGACAGGAGAAGAGACCCAGTACTTC.

V gene TRBV6-5 combines with J gene TRBJ1-1; 8 bases agree with TRBD1. Germline trimming cut 7 bases from V and 5 bases from J; bases unmatched to any gene: 12. Looked up from germline, CDR1 is MNHEY and CDR2 is SVGAGI. This CDR3 contains 15 residues. CDR3 nucleotides: TGTGCCAGCATGACTTGGACAGGGATGGATACTGAAGCTTTCTTT. Its translation is CASMTWTGMDTEAFF.

This clone was recorded only once. This rearrangement joins TRBV6-5 to TRBJ1-1, with TRBD1 as a possible D gene (5 bases). Germline V gene lookup returns CDR1 MNHEY and CDR2 SVGAGI. The CDR3 contains 14 residues. Trimming took 0 bases from V and 11 from J, leaving 16 bases between them. In DNA, the CDR3 is TGTGCCAGCAGTTACTCGAACGCTGGGGCGCCGGCTTTCTTT. Its protein product is CASSYSNAGAPAFF.

This chain joins TRBV7-2 and TRBJ2-7; D unresolved. V lost 1 base, J lost 4 bases, and 11 bases lay in between. The length of the CDR3 is 14 residues. Germline V gene data show CDR1 as SGHTA and CDR2 as FQGNSA. CDR3 in amino acids: CASSLDVGPYEQYF. The CDR3 DNA is TGTGCCAGCAGCTTAGATGTTGGGCCGTACGAGCAGTACTTC.

DNA for the CDR3: TGTGCCAGCAGCGTAGACCGGGAGTCGGACATTCAGTACTTC. Its protein product is CASSVDRESDIQYF. This sequence joins TRBV9 and TRBJ2-4; D is perhaps TRBD2 (6 bases). Trimming stripped 0 bases from V and 8 bases from J, with 12 bases between. This CDR3 is 14 amino acids long. Germline CDR1 is SGDLS and CDR2 is YYNGEE.